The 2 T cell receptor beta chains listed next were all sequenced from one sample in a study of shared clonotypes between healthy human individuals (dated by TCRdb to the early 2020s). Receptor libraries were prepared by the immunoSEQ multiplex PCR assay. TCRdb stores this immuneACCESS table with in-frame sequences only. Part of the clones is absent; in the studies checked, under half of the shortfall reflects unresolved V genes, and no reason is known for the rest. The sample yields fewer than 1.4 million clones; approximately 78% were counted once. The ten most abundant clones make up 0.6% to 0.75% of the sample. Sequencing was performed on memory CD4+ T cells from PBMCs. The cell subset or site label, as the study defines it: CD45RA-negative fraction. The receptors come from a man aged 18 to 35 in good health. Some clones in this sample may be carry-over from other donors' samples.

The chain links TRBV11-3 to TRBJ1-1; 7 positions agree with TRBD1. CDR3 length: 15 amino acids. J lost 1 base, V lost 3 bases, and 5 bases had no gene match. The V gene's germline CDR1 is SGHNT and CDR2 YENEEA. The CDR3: CASSFSGQTNTEAFF. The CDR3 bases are TGTGCCAGCAGCTTTTCGGGACAGACGAACACTGAAGCTTTCTTT.

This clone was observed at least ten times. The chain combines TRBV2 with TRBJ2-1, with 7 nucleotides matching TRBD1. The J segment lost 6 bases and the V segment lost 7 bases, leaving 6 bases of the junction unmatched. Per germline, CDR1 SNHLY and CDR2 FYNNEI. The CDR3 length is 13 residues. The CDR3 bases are TGTGCCAGCATCCGGGACAGCCTCAATGAGCAGTTCTTC. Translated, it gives CASIRDSLNEQFF.